This T cell receptor (beta chain) emerged from a study of OX40 agonist ivuxolimab in advanced cancers. The overall study: Partial responses occurred in Three dose-escalation patients, one with hepatocellular carcinoma and two with cutaneous melanoma.

Only in-frame clones appear in the TCRdb table, and some are missing; sequencing was by immunoSEQ multiplex PCR. The table includes 50,000 to 65,000 clones, approximately 86% detected once. The clonotype was recovered from an adult with an advanced solid tumor such as melanoma, head and neck, liver or kidney cancer. This specimen consisted of CD4+ or CD8+ T cells sorted from blood, obtained in a trial of the OX40 agonist ivuxolimab.

The CDR3 loop reads CASSEGSWSKAFF. In DNA, the CDR3 is TGTGCCAGCAGTGAAGGGTCGTGGAGCAAGGCTTTCTTT. The V gene is TRBV6-1, the J gene TRBJ1-1; D not resolved. Germline CDR1 and CDR2: MNHNS and SASEGT. This CDR3 region has 13 residues. V dropped 1 base and J dropped 11 bases, with 14 bases sitting between them.